These 8 T cell receptor beta chains were all obtained from the same sample, sequenced in a study of OX40 agonist ivuxolimab in advanced cancers. Produced via immunoSEQ multiplex PCR; TCRdb's table is partial and in-frame only. The table lists roughly 69,000 clones, around four fifths of them singletons. This specimen was CD4+ or CD8+ T cells sorted from blood, taken in a trial of the OX40 agonist ivuxolimab. All receptors come from an adult with an advanced solid tumor such as melanoma, head and neck, liver or kidney cancer.

The rearrangement uses TRBV5-1 and TRBJ2-5; the match to TRBD1 covers 8 bases. Germline trimming cut 4 bases from V and 5 bases from J; bases unmatched to any gene: 7. The CDR3 totals 14 residues. Germline assignment: CDR1 SGHRS and CDR2 YFSETQ. The CDR3 loop reads CASSNQGAWETQYF. In nucleotides, the CDR3 is TGCGCCAGCAGCAATCAGGGGGCATGGGAGACCCAGTACTTC.

The chain combines TRBV15 with TRBJ1-2, with TRBD1 matching 8 bases. This CDR3 comprises 15 residues. Germline loops: CDR1 LNHNV, CDR2 YYDKDF (reference sequence). J lost 4 bases, V lost 4 bases, and 8 bases had no gene match. CDR3 sequence (DNA): TGTGCCACCAGCATCCCCACCGGGACAGGCTATGGCTACACCTTC. Its protein product is CATSIPTGTGYGYTF.

J is TRBJ1-5 and V is TRBV2; weak D call: TRBD1 (5 bases). Germline-derived CDR1 and CDR2 are SNHLY and FYNNEI. V was clipped by 5 bases and J by 5 bases, with 13 bases between them. CDR3 length: 14 residues. CDR3 protein: CASSSEGNDQPQHF. CDR3 DNA: TGTGCCAGCAGTTCAGAGGGGAATGATCAGCCCCAGCATTTT.

A few counts support this clone. This sequence joins TRBV29-1 and TRBJ1-1, with TRBD1 as a possible D gene (5 bases). Trimming removed 3 bases from V and 0 bases from J, with 11 bases in between. The CDR3 has 14 residues. The germline V gene encodes CDR1 SQVTM and CDR2 ANQGSEA. This chain's CDR3 is CSVDMGLVNTEAFF. Here the CDR3 DNA reads TGCAGCGTTGACATGGGGCTGGTGAACACTGAAGCTTTCTTT.

The CDR3 sequence is CAISRDRDGYTF. CDR3 coding DNA: TGTGCCATCAGCCGGGACAGGGATGGCTACACCTTC. The chain has TRBV10-3 and TRBJ1-2, with 9 bases aligning to TRBD1. In germline, CDR1 is ENHRY, CDR2 SYGVKD. V trimming: 6 bases; J trimming: 6 bases; junction bases outside the gene matches: 2. The CDR3 extends over 12 amino acids.

V is TRBV10-3 and J is TRBJ2-5; TRBD2 matches 10 bases. The J segment lost 7 bases and the V segment lost 0 bases, leaving 11 bases of the junction unmatched. Germline loops: CDR1 ENHRY, CDR2 SYGVKD. This CDR3 spans 17 amino acids. Here the CDR3 reads CAISESATSGKTGTQYF. The CDR3 coding sequence is TGTGCCATCAGTGAGTCGGCAACTAGCGGGAAGACGGGGACCCAGTACTTC.

The chain couples TRBV5-5 to TRBJ2-3; possibly TRBD2 for D (5 bases). V shed 2 bases and J shed 2 bases, with 15 bases lying between them. CDR1 SGHKS and CDR2 YYEKEE come from the germline V gene (reference sequence). The CDR3 has 16 amino acids. CDR3 bases: TGTGCCAGCAGCTTCGGAAGCGGCCTAATCACAGATACGCAGTATTTT. This gives the protein CASSFGSGLITDTQYF.

The J gene is TRBJ2-3, the V gene TRBV19, with a weak D call TRBD2 (6 bases). Germline V gene data show CDR1 as LNHDA and CDR2 as SQIVND (reference sequence). This CDR3 region has 15 residues. Trimming stripped 1 base from V and 3 bases from J, with 11 bases between. The CDR3 region is CASSIAEGRTDTQYF. CDR3 sequence (DNA): TGTGCCAGTAGTATAGCGGAGGGGAGAACAGATACGCAGTATTTT. Looking up the rest from reference TRBV19 and TRBJ2-3 gives the full variable domain: DGGITQSPKYLFRKEGQNVTLSCEQNLNHDAMYWYRQDPGQGLRLIYYSQIVNDFQKGDIAEGYSVSREKKESFPLTVTSAQKNPTAFYLCASSIAEGRTDTQYFGPGTRLTVL.